This T cell receptor (beta chain) is drawn from a study of shared clonotypes between healthy human individuals. Background on the study: Ranging from 18 to 49 in age, donors were two women and three men.

The donor population consisted of healthy HIV-negative adults with no recent acute infections or vaccinations. Genomic DNA of every subset was divided equally among multiple immunoSEQ plates. Assay: immunoSEQ multiplex PCR; the TCRdb copy retains only in-frame clones and omits some. This sample carries hundreds of thousands of clones, just over 75% of them seen once, and the ten largest clones take more than 10%. The CDR3 covers 14 residues. Per the germline V gene, CDR1 is SSHAT and CDR2 is FNYEAQ (reference sequence). Trimming left V 3 bases short and J 1 base short, with 10 bases between. The sample consisted of PBMCs. The receptor was isolated from a woman between 40 and 50 years old in good health. Some clones in this sample may be carry-over from other donors' samples. The chain combines TRBV7-7 with TRBJ2-7, with unresolved D. This CDR3 is CASSFRQGSYEQYF. CDR3 DNA sequence: TGTGCCAGCAGCTTTCGACAAGGATCCTACGAGCAGTACTTC.